This T cell receptor beta chain was found in a study of T cell changes during pregnancy in multiple sclerosis. The junction had 9 bases not matched to a gene; V was cut back by 5 bases and J by 4 bases. CDR3 length: 15 amino acids. Germline assignment: CDR1 SGHNT and CDR2 YENEEA. Clones were sequenced by immunoSEQ multiplex PCR, and TCRdb holds only the in-frame ones, with some missing. Found here are about 28,000 clones, 80% to 90% of them singletons; the top ten hold over 3%. The specimen comprised CD4+ T cells from peripheral blood mononuclear cells, sampled in the first trimester of pregnancy. The chain couples TRBV11-3 to TRBJ2-7, with TRBD2 matching over 9 bases. This TCR came from a female donor in good health, enrolled as a control in a pregnancy study. The chain's CDR3 is CASSPPGLAGYEQYF. Written as DNA, the CDR3 is TGTGCCAGCAGCCCGCCGGGACTAGCTGGATACGAGCAGTACTTC. The whole variable domain, filled in from reference TRBV11-3 and TRBJ2-7, reads EAGVVQSPRYKIIEKKQPVAFWCNPISGHNTLYWYLQNLGQGPELLIRYENEEAVDDSQLPKDRFSAERLKGVDSTLKIQPAELGDSAVYLCASSPPGLAGYEQYFGPGTRLTVT.